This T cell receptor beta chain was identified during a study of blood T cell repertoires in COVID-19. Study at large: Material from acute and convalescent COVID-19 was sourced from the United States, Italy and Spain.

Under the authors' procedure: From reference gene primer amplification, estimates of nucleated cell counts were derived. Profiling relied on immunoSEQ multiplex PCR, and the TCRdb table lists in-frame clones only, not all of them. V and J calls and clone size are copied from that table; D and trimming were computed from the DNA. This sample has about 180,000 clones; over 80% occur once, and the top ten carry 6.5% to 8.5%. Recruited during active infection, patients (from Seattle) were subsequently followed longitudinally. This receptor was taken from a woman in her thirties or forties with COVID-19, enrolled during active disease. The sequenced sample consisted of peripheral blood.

CDR3 loop: CASSPRQGGTEAFF. CDR3 DNA: TGTGCCAGCAGCCCAAGACAGGGTGGGACTGAAGCTTTCTTT. This chain uses TRBV28 with TRBJ1-1, with 7 bases fitting TRBD1. The germline V gene encodes CDR1 MDHEN and CDR2 SYDVKM. The CDR3 covers 14 residues. The J segment lost 5 bases and the V segment lost 6 bases, leaving 9 bases of the junction unmatched.